This is a list of T cell receptor beta chains from one sample in a study of blood T cell repertoires in COVID-19. Assay used: immunoSEQ multiplex PCR; TCRdb lists only in-frame clones, some missing. The table lists roughly 140,000 clones, approximately 80% of them singletons. Material: PBMCs or T cells enriched from blood (not recorded which). Receptors originate from a woman in her late teens or twenties who had been exposed to COVID-19. CDR3s include the opening cysteine and the closing phenylalanine or tryptophan. The D gene is left open where the match is weak. Size is stated for part of the rows, as once, few or many counts, or as a class when the clone is expanded.

>TRBD1|few|TRBV5-8|TRBJ1-5
CASSKRTGYSNQPQHF
TGTGCCAGCAGCAAAAGGACAGGGTATAGCAATCAGCCCCAGCATTTT
>.|.|TRBV7-3|TRBJ1-2
CASSLGGNYGYTF
TGTGCCAGCAGCTTGGGGGGAAACTATGGCTACACCTTC
>TRBD2|.|TRBV7-3|TRBJ2-3
CASSRDLAGRDTQYF
TGTGCCAGCAGCCGAGACCTAGCGGGCAGAGATACGCAGTATTTT
>.|few|TRBV5-8|TRBJ1-3
CASSLSSSGNTIYF
TGTGCCAGCAGCTTGTCGTCTTCTGGAAACACCATATATTTT
>.|.|TRBV20-1|TRBJ1-4
CSASRGSNEKLFF
TGCAGTGCTAGTCGAGGGTCTAATGAAAAACTGTTTTTT
>.|few|TRBV30|TRBJ1-5
CAWSSTGNQPQHF
TGTGCCTGGAGTTCGACAGGAAATCAGCCCCAGCATTTT
>TRBD1|.|TRBV6-5|TRBJ1-2
CASSYRGQDYGYTF
TGTGCCAGCAGTTACCGGGGACAGGACTATGGCTACACCTTC
>TRBD2|.|TRBV7-7|TRBJ2-1
CASSSLAGGHNEQFF
TGTGCCAGCAGCTCTTTAGCGGGAGGGCATAATGAGCAGTTCTTC
>TRBD1|.|TRBV7-9|TRBJ1-4
CASSSHLGTGEKLF
TGTGCCAGCAGCTCCCACCTGGGGACAGGGGAGAAGTTGTTT
>.|once|TRBV2|TRBJ1-5
CASGDSSNQPQHF
TGTGCCAGCGGTGACTCTAGCAATCAGCCCCAGCATTTT
>.|.|TRBV7-9|TRBJ2-2
CASSFEVNTGELFF
TGTGCCAGCAGCTTCGAGGTCAACACCGGGGAGCTGTTTTTT
>.|.|TRBV7-2|TRBJ1-3
CASSTNSGNTIYF
TGTGCCAGCAGCACCAACTCCGGAAACACCATATATTTT
>.|.|TRBV29-1|TRBJ1-2
CSVDTGTYGYTF
TGCAGCGTTGACACAGGGACCTATGGCTACACCTTC
>.|medium-sized|TRBV19|TRBJ1-5
CASSIVVRRESNQPQHF
TGTGCCAGTAGTATAGTCGTTCGTAGGGAGAGCAATCAGCCCCAGCATTTT
>.|once|TRBV9|TRBJ1-6
CASSVEGARGSPLHF
TGTGCCAGCAGCGTAGAAGGGGCGCGTGGTTCACCCCTCCACTTT
>TRBD1|.|TRBV6-6|TRBJ2-7
CASSSRTGSYEQYF
TGTGCCAGCAGTTCGCGGACAGGGAGCTACGAGCAGTACTTC
>.|.|TRBV11-2|TRBJ2-7
CASSPIGRTKTYEQYF
TGTGCCAGCAGCCCCATCGGCAGGACAAAGACCTACGAGCAGTACTTC